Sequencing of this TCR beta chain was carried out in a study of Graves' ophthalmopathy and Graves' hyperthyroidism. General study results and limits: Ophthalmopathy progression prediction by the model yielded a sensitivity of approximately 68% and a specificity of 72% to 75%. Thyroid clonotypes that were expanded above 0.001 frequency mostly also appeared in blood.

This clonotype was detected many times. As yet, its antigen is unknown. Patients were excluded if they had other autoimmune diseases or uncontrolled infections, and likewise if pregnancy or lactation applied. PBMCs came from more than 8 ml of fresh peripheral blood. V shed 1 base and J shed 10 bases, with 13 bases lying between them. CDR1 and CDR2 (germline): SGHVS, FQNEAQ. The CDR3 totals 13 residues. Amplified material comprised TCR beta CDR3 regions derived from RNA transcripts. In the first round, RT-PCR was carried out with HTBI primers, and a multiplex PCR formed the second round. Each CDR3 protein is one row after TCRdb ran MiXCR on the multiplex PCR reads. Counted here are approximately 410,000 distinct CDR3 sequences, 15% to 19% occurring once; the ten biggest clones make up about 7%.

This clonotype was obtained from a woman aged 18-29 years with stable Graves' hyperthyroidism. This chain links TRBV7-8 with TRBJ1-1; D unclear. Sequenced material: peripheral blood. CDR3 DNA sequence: TGTGCCAGCAGCTTAGAACTCACGGGCGGAGCTTTCTTT. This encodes CASSLELTGGAFF.